The entry below gives a single T cell receptor (beta chain) sequence along with its context. V was trimmed by 4 bases and J by 0 bases, leaving 9 bases between them. The CDR3 runs 14 residues. CDR1 is SGHVS, CDR2 FQNEAQ, per germline. It was with 60 Vbeta and 13 Jbeta primers that the PCR ran. Using immunoSEQ multiplex PCR, the repertoire was profiled, and TCRdb retains in-frame clones only, with some absent. The table lists about 200,000 clones, 65% to 90% of them singletons, with 2% to 2.5% in the top ten. The source of the sample is a study of cytomegalovirus exposure and HLA in healthy donors. The chain joins TRBV7-8 to TRBJ1-1, with D unclear. The specimen sequenced was PBMCs. The origin of this receptor is a woman aged 45-60 years in good health and CMV-seronegative. CDR3 protein: CASSSNTVNTEAFF. The CDR3 DNA is TGTGCCAGCAGCTCGAACACAGTGAACACTGAAGCTTTCTTT. The full variable domain, with the rest looked up from reference TRBV7-8 and TRBJ1-1, is GAGVSQSPRYKVAKRGQDVALRCDPISGHVSLFWYQQALGQGPEFLTYFQNEAQLDKSGLPSDRFFAERPEGSVSTLKIQRTQQEDSAVYLCASSSNTVNTEAFFGQGTRLTVV.